This T cell receptor beta chain was observed in a study of Graves' ophthalmopathy and Graves' hyperthyroidism (dated by TCRdb to 2016 to 2018). Concerning the study at large: Peripheral blood samples were taken at the time of initial diagnosis, before any treatment was given. In over five hyperthyroidism patients, the T-cell repertoires found in thyroid tissue were compared with those found in blood. To explore V-J signatures that separate ophthalmopathy from hyperthyroidism, a discovery set of approximately 100 patients was enrolled, consisting of 40 to 45 with ophthalmopathy and 55 to 65 with stable hyperthyroidism. To tell Graves' ophthalmopathy apart from Graves' hyperthyroidism, and to predict which patients would progress to ophthalmopathy, the study relied on TCR beta repertoire signatures. Once sampling was done, hyperthyroidism patients were given methimazole at a starting dose of 30 mg daily, while ophthalmopathy patients were given high-dose intravenous methylprednisolone. The 100 or so discovery patients were randomly split 7:3 into training and test sets. For independent validation, a separate cohort was made up of around 19 hyperthyroidism patients plus 17 patients who later progressed from hyperthyroidism to ophthalmopathy. In total, around 130 blood samples were TCR-sequenced: under 45 ophthalmopathy, under 85 hyperthyroidism and some 17 hyperthyroidism-to-ophthalmopathy patients. General study outcomes and caveats: In cross-validation, the 13-signature model distinguished ophthalmopathy from stable hyperthyroidism with about 90% sensitivity and around 82% specificity, and in the test set the corresponding values were roughly 80% and 76%. No statistical method was used to set the sample size in advance, and the investigators knew which group each participant was assigned to. Most of the expanded thyroid clonotypes with a frequency above 0.001 were also detected in blood, and it was suggested that the thyroid immune response may be reflected by blood repertoires. In validation, the model predicted ophthalmopathy progression with more than 70% sensitivity and less than 80% specificity; about a dozen predicted patients were CT-confirmed with GO in a median of approximately 6.5 months.

TCR beta CDR3 regions were amplified from RNA transcripts for repertoire sequencing. The first round was an RT-PCR using HTBI primers with the Qiagen OneStep RT-PCR kit, and this first round was followed by a second-round multiplex PCR, then size selection and purification. Libraries were sequenced paired-end with 100 bp reads on an Illumina HiSeq2000. Per the original workflow: SOAPnuke was used for read processing, and reads with adapters, uncalled bases, a mean Phred below 15, or no exact constant-primer or identifier match were discarded. COPE v1.2.5 was used to merge high-quality paired reads. Each unique nucleotide sequence was treated as a clonotype, and MiTCR v1.1 was used to align the clonotypes to the IMGT TRB V, D and J references. The analysis was limited to V-J combinations with a frequency above 0.0001, which together covered around 99% of the repertoires. For each V-J combination, a TCR clonal expansion and chaos score was defined as F50 clonal expansion divided by the chaos observed in the TCRdist matrix. Features were reduced by Welch's t-statistics and random forest to 10 to 15 V-J combinations, which fed a naive Bayes classifier. The Morisita-Horn index was used to measure how similar the thyroid and blood repertoires were. TCRdb handled the public reads itself, with Q25 trimming in fastp and clone calling in MiXCR, and kept productive beta chains. Identical CDR3 protein sequences are pooled into one entry, listed with their most common genes and DNA. The V and J calls and clone size come from TCRdb's table, not from the authors' own analysis. Here the sample has approximately 410,000 distinct CDR3 sequences; 15% to 17% occur a single time. The top ten constitute approximately 7% of the sample.

Hyperthyroidism was considered stable if no progression to ophthalmopathy occurred within 18 months of follow-up. The hyperthyroidism patients were 18 to 65 years old and newly diagnosed, with a disease duration of less than 2 months. Patients were excluded if they had other autoimmune diseases, uncontrolled infections, pregnancy or lactation. Diagnosis relied on clinical symptoms, serum thyroxine, TRAb, thyroid ultrasound and orbital computed tomography. Using Ficoll-Paque density gradient centrifugation, PBMCs were isolated from 9.5 to 10 ml of fresh peripheral blood. Trizol reagent was used to extract the total RNA, and its quality was then checked on an Agilent 2100 Bioanalyzer. Trimming costs V 2 bases and J 4 bases, and their ends lie 14 bases apart. The germline V gene encodes CDR1 SGHAT and CDR2 FQNNGV. There are 15 amino acids in the CDR3, from cysteine to phenylalanine inclusive. Only CDR3 DNA is held: 45 bases, read in frame from base 1.

This clonotype has at least ten counts. Its antigen target is currently unknown. No base quality values were provided; no much bigger clone lies one nucleotide off. The chain employs TRBV11-2 and TRBJ1-1; TRBD1 is perhaps the D gene, given 5 matching bases. The sequence was collected from a woman aged 18-35 years with stable Graves' hyperthyroidism. Donor details come from another sample of the same person, matched by shared clones. Specimen: peripheral blood. The CDR3 protein sequence reads: CASSLSSGLSTEAFF. The DNA reads as follows: TGTGCCAGCAGCTTATCTTCAGGGTTGAGCACTGAAGCTTTCTTT.